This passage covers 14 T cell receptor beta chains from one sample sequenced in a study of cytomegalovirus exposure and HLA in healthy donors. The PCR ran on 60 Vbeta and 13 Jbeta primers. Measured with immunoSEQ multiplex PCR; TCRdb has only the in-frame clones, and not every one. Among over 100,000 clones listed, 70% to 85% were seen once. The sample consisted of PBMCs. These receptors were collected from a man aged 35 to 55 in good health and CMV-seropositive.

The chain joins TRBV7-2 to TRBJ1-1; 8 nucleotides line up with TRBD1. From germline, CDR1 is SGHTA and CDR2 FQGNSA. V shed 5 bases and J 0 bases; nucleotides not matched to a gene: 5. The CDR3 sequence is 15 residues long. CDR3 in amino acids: CASSGRQGLNTEAFF. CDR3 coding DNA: TGTGCCAGCAGCGGCCGACAGGGGCTGAACACTGAAGCTTTCTTT.

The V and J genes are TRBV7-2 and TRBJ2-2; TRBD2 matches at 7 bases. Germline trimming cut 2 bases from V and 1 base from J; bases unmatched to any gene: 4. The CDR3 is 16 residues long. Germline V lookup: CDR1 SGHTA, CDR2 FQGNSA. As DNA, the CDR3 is TGTGCCAGCAGCTTAAGGCGGGAGATGAACACCGGGGAGCTGTTTTTT. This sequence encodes CASSLRREMNTGELFF.

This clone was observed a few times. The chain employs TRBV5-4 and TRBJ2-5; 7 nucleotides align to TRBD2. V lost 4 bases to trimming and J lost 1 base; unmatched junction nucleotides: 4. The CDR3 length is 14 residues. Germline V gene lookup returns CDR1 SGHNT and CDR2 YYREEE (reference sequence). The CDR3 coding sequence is TGTGCCAGCAGCCAGAAGCGGGGCCAAGAGACCCAGTACTTC. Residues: CASSQKRGQETQYF.

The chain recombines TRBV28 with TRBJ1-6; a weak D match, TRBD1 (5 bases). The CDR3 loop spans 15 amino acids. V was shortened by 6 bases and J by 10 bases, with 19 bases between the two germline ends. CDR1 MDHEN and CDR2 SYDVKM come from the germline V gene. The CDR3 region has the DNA TGTGCCAGCAGACCTCCCCTGGGGGGGTACTCACCCCTCCACTTT. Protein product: CASRPPLGGYSPLHF.

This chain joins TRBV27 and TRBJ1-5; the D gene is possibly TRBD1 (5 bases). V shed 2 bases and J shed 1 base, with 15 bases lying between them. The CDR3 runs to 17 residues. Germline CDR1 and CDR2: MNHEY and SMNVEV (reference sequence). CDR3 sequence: CASSLPRVKLSNQPQHF. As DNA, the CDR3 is TGTGCCAGCAGTTTACCCAGGGTAAAGTTGAGCAATCAGCCCCAGCATTTT.

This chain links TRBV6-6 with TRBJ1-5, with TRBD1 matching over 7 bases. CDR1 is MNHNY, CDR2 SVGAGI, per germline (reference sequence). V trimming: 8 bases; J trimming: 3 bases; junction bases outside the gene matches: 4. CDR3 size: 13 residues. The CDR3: CASDRDVNQPQHF. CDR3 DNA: TGTGCCAGCGACAGGGACGTCAATCAGCCCCAGCATTTT.

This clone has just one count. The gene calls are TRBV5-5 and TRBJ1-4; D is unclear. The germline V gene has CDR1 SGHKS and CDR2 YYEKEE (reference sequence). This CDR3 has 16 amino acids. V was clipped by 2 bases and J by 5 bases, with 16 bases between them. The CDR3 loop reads CASSFDPDFQNEKLFF. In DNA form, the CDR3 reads TGTGCCAGCAGCTTCGACCCGGACTTCCAAAATGAAAAACTGTTTTTT.

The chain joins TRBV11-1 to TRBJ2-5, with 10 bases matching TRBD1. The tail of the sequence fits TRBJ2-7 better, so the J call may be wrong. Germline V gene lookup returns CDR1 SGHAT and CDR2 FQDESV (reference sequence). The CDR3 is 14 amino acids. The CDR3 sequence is CASAWGQGSYEQYF. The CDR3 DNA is TGTGCCAGCGCCTGGGGACAGGGGTCCTACGAGCAGTACTTC.

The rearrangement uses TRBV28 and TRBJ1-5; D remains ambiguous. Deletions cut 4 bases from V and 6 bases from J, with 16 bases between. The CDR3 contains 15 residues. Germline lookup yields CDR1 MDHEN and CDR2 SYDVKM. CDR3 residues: CASSSPGVGSQPQHF. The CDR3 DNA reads TGTGCCAGCAGTTCGCCTGGGGTTGGGAGTCAGCCCCAGCATTTT.

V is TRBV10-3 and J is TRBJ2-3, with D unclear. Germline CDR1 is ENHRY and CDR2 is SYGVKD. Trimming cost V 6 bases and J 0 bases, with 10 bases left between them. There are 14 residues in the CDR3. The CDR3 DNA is TGTGCCATCAGGAGACACCGAAGCACAGATACGCAGTATTTT. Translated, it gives CAIRRHRSTDTQYF.

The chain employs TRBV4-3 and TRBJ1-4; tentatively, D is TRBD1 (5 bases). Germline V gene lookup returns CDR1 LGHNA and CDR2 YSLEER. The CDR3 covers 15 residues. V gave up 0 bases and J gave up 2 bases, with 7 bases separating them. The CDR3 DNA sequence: TGCGCCAGCAGCCAAGATGCAGGGACTAATGAAAAACTGTTTTTT. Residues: CASSQDAGTNEKLFF.

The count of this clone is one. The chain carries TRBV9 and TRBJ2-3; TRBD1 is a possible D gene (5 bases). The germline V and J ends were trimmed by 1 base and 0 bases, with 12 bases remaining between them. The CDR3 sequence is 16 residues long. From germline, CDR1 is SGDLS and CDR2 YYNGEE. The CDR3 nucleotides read TGTGCCAGCAGCGTACTGGCAGGGATGAGCACAGATACGCAGTATTTT. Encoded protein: CASSVLAGMSTDTQYF.

CDR3 amino acids: CASSHLAGHTGELFF. The CDR3 coding sequence is TGTGCCAGCAGTCATCTAGCGGGGCACACCGGGGAGCTGTTTTTT. J is TRBJ2-2 and V is TRBV27, with TRBD2 matching over 9 bases. CDR1 is MNHEY and CDR2 is SMNVEV in the germline V gene (reference sequence). The length of the CDR3 is 15 residues. V dropped 5 bases and J dropped 3; count of bases not matched to a gene: 4.

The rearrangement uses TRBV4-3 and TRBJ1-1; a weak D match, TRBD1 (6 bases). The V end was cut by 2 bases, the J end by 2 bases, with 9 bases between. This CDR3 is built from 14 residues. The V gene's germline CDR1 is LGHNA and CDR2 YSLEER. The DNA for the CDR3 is TGCGCCAGCAGCCAACGCAGGGGAAACACTGAAGCTTTCTTT. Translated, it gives CASSQRRGNTEAFF.